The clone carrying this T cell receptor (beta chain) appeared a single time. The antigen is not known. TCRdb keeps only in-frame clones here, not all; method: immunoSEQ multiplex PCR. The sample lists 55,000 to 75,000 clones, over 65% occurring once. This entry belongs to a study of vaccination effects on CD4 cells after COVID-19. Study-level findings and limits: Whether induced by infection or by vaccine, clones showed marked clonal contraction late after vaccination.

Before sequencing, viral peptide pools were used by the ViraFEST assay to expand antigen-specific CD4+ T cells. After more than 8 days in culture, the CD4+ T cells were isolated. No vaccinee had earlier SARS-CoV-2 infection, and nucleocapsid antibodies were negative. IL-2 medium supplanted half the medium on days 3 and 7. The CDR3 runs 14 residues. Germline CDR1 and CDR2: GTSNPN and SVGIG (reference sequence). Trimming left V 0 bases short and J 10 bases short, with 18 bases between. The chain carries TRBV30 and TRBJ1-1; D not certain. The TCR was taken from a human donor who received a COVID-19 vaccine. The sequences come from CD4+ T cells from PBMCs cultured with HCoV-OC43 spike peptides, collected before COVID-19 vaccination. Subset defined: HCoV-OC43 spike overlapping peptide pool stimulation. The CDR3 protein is CAWSVYRRQPGAFF. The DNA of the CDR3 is TGTGCCTGGAGTGTATACCGGAGGCAGCCGGGAGCTTTCTTT.